These T cell receptor beta chains were read from a single sample in a study of T-cell reconstitution after alpha-beta-depleted transplantation in children. TCRdb independently ran MiXCR on the PCR reads; one entry per CDR3 protein. The table records a few hundred thousand distinct CDR3 sequences, 13% of them present only once. The material sequenced was PBMCs, taken from the stem cell graft. These receptors were obtained from a human donor who donated a stem cell graft to a child with Fanconi anemia. The CDR3 runs from the conserved cysteine through the conserved F or W. The D gene is left open where the match is weak. For some rows the clone size is stated as once, few or many, or as a class when expanded; others skip it.

CDR3 DNA,CDR3 protein,V gene,clone size,D gene,J gene
TGTGCCAGCAGCCGGAACCCAGGGGATGGCTACACCTTC,CASSRNPGDGYTF,TRBV6-2/TRBV6-3,few,NA,TRBJ1-2
TGTGCCAGCAGCTTAGACCAGGGGACTGAAGCTTTCTTT,CASSLDQGTEAFF,TRBV9,few,NA,TRBJ1-1
TGTGCCAGCAAGGTCGGACCCTACGAGCAGTACTTC,CASKVGPYEQYF,TRBV6-2/TRBV6-3,NA,NA,TRBJ2-7
TGCAGTGCTAGCGTAATTAGGACAGGGGATCAGCCCCAGCATTTT,CSASVIRTGDQPQHF,TRBV20-1,NA,TRBD1,TRBJ1-5
TGTGCCAGCAGCAAGACAGGGGGCTTGGGGAACACTGAAGCTTTCTTT,CASSKTGGLGNTEAFF,TRBV12-3/TRBV12-4,many,TRBD1,TRBJ1-1
TGTGCCAGCCGGATTTGGGACAGCCAAAACTATGGCTACACCTTC,CASRIWDSQNYGYTF,TRBV6-1,few,TRBD1,TRBJ1-2
TGTGCCAGCAGCTTACAAGGGACAGGGGAAGAGACCCAGTACTTC,CASSLQGTGEETQYF,TRBV7-9,NA,TRBD1,TRBJ2-5
TGTGCCAGCTCACCTTCTAGCGGAAGCTCCTACAATGAGCAGTTCTTC,CASSPSSGSSYNEQFF,TRBV18,few,TRBD2,TRBJ2-1
TGTGCCAGCAGCTTCTCCGTCGAAAAACTGTTTTTT,CASSFSVEKLFF,TRBV6-2/TRBV6-3,few,NA,TRBJ1-4
TGTGCCAGCGTGGCCGGGAACACTGAAGCTTTCTTT,CASVAGNTEAFF,TRBV18,NA,NA,TRBJ1-1
TGTGCCAGCAGCCAACTGTTGCATGAGCAGTTCTTC,CASSQLLHEQFF,TRBV3-1,many,NA,TRBJ2-1
TGTGCCAGCAGTGAATTCGGGGGCGTCGATGAGCAGTTCTTC,CASSEFGGVDEQFF,TRBV6-4,NA,NA,TRBJ2-1
TGCAGCGTTGTGCTCACTGAAGCTTTCTTT,CSVVLTEAFF,TRBV29-1,many,NA,TRBJ1-1
TGCGCCAGCAGCACCGGGACAGTTGCTAACTATGGCTACACCTTC,CASSTGTVANYGYTF,TRBV5-1,NA,TRBD1,TRBJ1-2
TGCAGTGCTAGGGACAGGGGGGATCAGCCCCAGCATTTT,CSARDRGDQPQHF,TRBV20-1,NA,TRBD1,TRBJ1-5
TGCAGCGCTGGGACGGATACAGATACGCAGTATTTT,CSAGTDTDTQYF,TRBV29-1,many,NA,TRBJ2-3
TGTGCCAGCTCACCCCTCGGACAGGGACGTTACAATGAGCAGTTCTTC,CASSPLGQGRYNEQFF,TRBV18,few,TRBD1,TRBJ2-1
TGTGCCAGCAGCTTAGCCCAACCCCCCATGCTCGAGCAGTACTTC,CASSLAQPPMLEQYF,TRBV11-2,many,NA,TRBJ2-7
TGCAGCGTTGAAGATAGGGGGCGTATGCGGGGCTACACCTTC,CSVEDRGRMRGYTF,TRBV29-1,NA,TRBD1,TRBJ1-2
TGCGCCAGCAGCTTGGCTGGGACCACTAACTATGGCTACACCTTC,CASSLAGTTNYGYTF,TRBV5-1,NA,NA,TRBJ1-2
TGTGCCAGCAGCTCGCTGAATAATTCACCCCTCCACTTT,CASSSLNNSPLHF,TRBV7-6,few,NA,TRBJ1-6
TGCAGCGTTGAAGATCCGGGACAAGGGAACATTCAGTACTTC,CSVEDPGQGNIQYF,TRBV29-1,many,NA,TRBJ2-4
TGCAGTGCTAGATTAGGGACAGGGGACCGGGAGCAGTTCTTC,CSARLGTGDREQFF,TRBV20-1,few,TRBD1,TRBJ2-1
TGTGCCAGCAGTGAGCAGGGGGCTGACAATGAGCAGTTCTTC,CASSEQGADNEQFF,TRBV2,many,TRBD1,TRBJ2-1
TGCAGCGTTGATTATGGACTAGACAATGAGCAGTTCTTC,CSVDYGLDNEQFF,TRBV29-1,NA,TRBD2,TRBJ2-1
TGTGCCAGCAGCTTAGGGACAGGGGGGGACCTATATGGCTACACCTTC,CASSLGTGGDLYGYTF,TRBV7-6,NA,TRBD1,TRBJ1-2
TGTGCCAGCAGTAAGCCGACGGGATCCCACTCTGGAAACACCATATATTTT,CASSKPTGSHSGNTIYF,TRBV6-2/TRBV6-3,few,NA,TRBJ1-3
TGTGTTAGCAGTTATGGACAAAATTCACCCCTCCACTTT,CVSSYGQNSPLHF,TRBV6-5,few,NA,TRBJ1-6
TGTGCCAGCAGCCAAGAGGGTTTTTATGGCTACACCTTC,CASSQEGFYGYTF,TRBV3-1,many,NA,TRBJ1-2
TGTGCCAGCAGCTTCGCACGGGGGGTCTCCAATACGCAGTATTTT,CASSFARGVSNTQYF,TRBV11-2,few,TRBD2,TRBJ2-3
TGCGCCAGCACCTCCGGGACGGGGAGGACTGAAGCTTTCTTT,CASTSGTGRTEAFF,TRBV5-1,many,NA,TRBJ1-1
TGTGCCAGCTCACCGACATTCACCGGGACAGATGGAAACACCATATATTTT,CASSPTFTGTDGNTIYF,TRBV18,few,TRBD1,TRBJ1-3
TGCGCCAGCAGCTCCAGCGGACCTTACCAAGAGACCCAGTACTTC,CASSSSGPYQETQYF,TRBV5-1,few,NA,TRBJ2-5
TGTGCCAGCAGTTTGGGGCAGTACGATCAGCCCCAGCATTTT,CASSLGQYDQPQHF,TRBV12-3/TRBV12-4,many,NA,TRBJ1-5
TGCAGTGCCCCTCCGGGGGATGGGGGCTTAGCCACAATTATGAACACTGAAGCTTTCTTT,CSAPPGDGGLATIMNTEAFF,TRBV20-1,few,NA,TRBJ1-1
TGTGCCAGCAGCCCCGGGACTAGCGGGGGAGGGACGCAGTATTTT,CASSPGTSGGGTQYF,TRBV6-2/TRBV6-3,many,TRBD2,TRBJ2-3
TGCAGCGTTAAATATGGGGCCAACGTCCTGACTTTC,CSVKYGANVLTF,TRBV29-1,NA,NA,TRBJ2-6
TGCAGCGTTGTGGGAATTAATGAAAAACTGTTTTTT,CSVVGINEKLFF,TRBV29-1,few,NA,TRBJ1-4
TGTGCCAGCAGCCAAGGAGCACAGGAGGACACTGAAGCTTTCTTT,CASSQGAQEDTEAFF,TRBV3-1,NA,NA,TRBJ1-1
TGTGCCAGCAGCTTAGTACAGGGGAGTGGCCAAGAGCAGTTCTTC,CASSLVQGSGQEQFF,TRBV11-2,NA,TRBD1,TRBJ2-1
TGCGCCAGCAGCCAAGAGGGTAGGGGGAACACTGAAGCTTTCTTT,CASSQEGRGNTEAFF,TRBV4-3,many,NA,TRBJ1-1
TGTGCCAGCAGTTTGGTTTCCGGGGGGCTTACAGATACGCAGTATTTT,CASSLVSGGLTDTQYF,TRBV12-3/TRBV12-4,few,NA,TRBJ2-3
TGCAGTGCTAGGGGGCAGCGTGGCCAGCCCCAGCATTTT,CSARGQRGQPQHF,TRBV20-1,NA,NA,TRBJ1-5
TGTGCCAGCAGCGTAGTACCCGAAGGAACTGAAGCTTTCTTT,CASSVVPEGTEAFF,TRBV9,NA,NA,TRBJ1-1
TGCAGCGCGGGTGAGGGAAATTCACCCCTCCACTTT,CSAGEGNSPLHF,TRBV29-1,few,NA,TRBJ1-6
TGTGCCAGCAGCCAAGATCGAGGCAGCCGACCGCATTTT,CASSQDRGSRPHF,TRBV4-2,many,NA,TRBJ1-5
TGCGCCAGCAGCCAAGGGGCAACTAATGAAAAACTGTTTTTT,CASSQGATNEKLFF,TRBV4-1,once,NA,TRBJ1-4
TGTGCCAGCAGCTTAGCGACAGGGACGGGCGCTGAAGCTTTCTTT,CASSLATGTGAEAFF,TRBV11-1,NA,TRBD1,TRBJ1-1
TGTGCCAGCAGCGATCAGGGAACTGAAGCTTTCTTT,CASSDQGTEAFF,TRBV7-9,many,NA,TRBJ1-1